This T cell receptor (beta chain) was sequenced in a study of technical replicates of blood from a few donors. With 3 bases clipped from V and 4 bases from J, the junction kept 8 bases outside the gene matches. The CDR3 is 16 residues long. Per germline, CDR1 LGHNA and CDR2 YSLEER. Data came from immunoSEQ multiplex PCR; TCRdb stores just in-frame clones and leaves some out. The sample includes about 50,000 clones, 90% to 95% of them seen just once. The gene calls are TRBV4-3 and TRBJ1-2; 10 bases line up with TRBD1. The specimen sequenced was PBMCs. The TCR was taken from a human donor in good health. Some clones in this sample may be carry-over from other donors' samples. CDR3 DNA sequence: TGCGCCAGCAGCCAGGGGGGACAGGGGAGCCTCTATGGCTACACCTTC. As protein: CASSQGGQGSLYGYTF.